This T cell receptor (beta chain) was retrieved from a study of blood T cell repertoires in COVID-19. Sequencing was performed with immunoSEQ multiplex PCR; in TCRdb, only in-frame clones are kept and a portion is missing. The sample holds fewer than 300,000 clones, 85% to 90% seen once. This sequence originates from a woman in her forties or fifties with COVID-19, enrolled during active disease. The source material was peripheral blood.

The CDR3 DNA reads TGCGCCAGCAGCTCGGGCTCCACGGCGGGCTATGGCTACACCTTC. Protein sequence: CASSSGSTAGYGYTF. The gene calls are TRBV5-1 and TRBJ1-2, with D uncertain. The V gene lost 3 bases and the J gene lost 4 bases, with 16 bases spanning the gap. Germline values: CDR1 SGHRS, CDR2 YFSETQ. The CDR3 extends over 15 amino acids.